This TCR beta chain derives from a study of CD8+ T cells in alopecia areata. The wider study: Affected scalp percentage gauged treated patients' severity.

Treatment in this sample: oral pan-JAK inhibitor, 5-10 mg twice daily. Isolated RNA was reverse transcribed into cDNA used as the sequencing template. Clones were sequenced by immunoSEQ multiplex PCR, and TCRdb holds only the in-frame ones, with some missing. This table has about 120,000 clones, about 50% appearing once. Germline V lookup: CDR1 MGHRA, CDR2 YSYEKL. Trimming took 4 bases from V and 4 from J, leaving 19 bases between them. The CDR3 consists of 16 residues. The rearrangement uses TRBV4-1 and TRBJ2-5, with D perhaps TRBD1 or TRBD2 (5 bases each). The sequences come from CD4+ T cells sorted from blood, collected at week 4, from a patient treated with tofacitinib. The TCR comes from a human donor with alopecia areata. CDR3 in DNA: TGCGCCAGCAGCCCAGGGAGCCTCCCGGGATCAGAGACCCAGTACTTC. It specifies CASSPGSLPGSETQYF.